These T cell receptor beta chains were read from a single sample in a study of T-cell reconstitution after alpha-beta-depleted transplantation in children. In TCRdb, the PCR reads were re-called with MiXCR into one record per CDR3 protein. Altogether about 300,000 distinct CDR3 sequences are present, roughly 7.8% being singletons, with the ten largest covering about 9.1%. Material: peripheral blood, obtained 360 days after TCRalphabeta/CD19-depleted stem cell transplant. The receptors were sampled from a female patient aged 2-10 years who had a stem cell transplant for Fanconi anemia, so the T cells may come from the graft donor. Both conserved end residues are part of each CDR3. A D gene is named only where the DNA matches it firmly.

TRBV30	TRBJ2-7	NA	CAWSVRGTGKQYF
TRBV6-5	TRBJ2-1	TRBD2	CASSQSPLAGRYNEQFF
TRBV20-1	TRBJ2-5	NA	CSASPYSKTQYF
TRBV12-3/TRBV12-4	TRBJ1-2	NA	CASSLTEYGYTF
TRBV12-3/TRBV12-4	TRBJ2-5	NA	CASSALRTLQETQYF
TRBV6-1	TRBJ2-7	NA	CASTEEHYEQYF
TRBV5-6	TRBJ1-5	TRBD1	CASSIDRGKPQHF
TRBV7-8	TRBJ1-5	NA	CASSLGPFNQPQHF
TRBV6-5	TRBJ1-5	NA	CASSYVGAHQPQHF
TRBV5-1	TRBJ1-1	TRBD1	CASSDLDRGGSGTEAFF
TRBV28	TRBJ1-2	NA	CASSLNRSKDGHTF
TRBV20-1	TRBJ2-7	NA	CSARRLGSSYEQYF
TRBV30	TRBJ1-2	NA	CAWRENYGYTF
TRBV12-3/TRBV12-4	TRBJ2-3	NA	CASSFLGDTQYF
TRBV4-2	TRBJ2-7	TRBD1	CASSQGYGDRVVDEQYF
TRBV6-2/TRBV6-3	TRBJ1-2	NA	CASSYLPARGYYGYTF
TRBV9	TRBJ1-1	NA	CASSATTGYFGPNTEAFF
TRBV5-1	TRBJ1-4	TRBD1	CASSGGQDNEKLFF
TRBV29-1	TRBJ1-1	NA	CSVEDLTGGAEAFF
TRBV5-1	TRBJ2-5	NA	CASSARGREETQYF
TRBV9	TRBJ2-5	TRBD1	CASSFRPDRGKETQYF
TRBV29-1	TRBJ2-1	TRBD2	CSGGGSPGSYNEQFF
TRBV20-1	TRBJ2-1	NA	CSARGGLFYNEQFF
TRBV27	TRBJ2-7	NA	CASSLGPNMHF
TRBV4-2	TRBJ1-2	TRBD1	CASSPRGQFYGYTF
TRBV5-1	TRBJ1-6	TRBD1	CASSLLRGRGSPLHF
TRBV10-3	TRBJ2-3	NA	CAISKREGTDTQYF
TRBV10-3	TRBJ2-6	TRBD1	CATGTGASGANVLTF
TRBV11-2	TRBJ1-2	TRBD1	CASRRPGQGNYGYTF
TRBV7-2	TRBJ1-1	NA	CASSFQLTGSNTEAFF
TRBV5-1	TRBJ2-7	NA	CASSLAGDRSSYEQYF
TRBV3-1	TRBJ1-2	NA	CASRHGTSNLSGYTF
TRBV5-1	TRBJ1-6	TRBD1	CASSDPGQGNSPLHF
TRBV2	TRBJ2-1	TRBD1	CASRATGGFFYNEQFF
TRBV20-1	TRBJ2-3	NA	CSARGIMHSSTDTQYF
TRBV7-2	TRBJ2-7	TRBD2	CASSLSSGRYEQYF
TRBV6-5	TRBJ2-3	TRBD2	CASGYGGAGTDTQYF
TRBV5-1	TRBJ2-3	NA	CASSLFTTRRTDTQYF
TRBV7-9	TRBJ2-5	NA	CASSLTGTQQETQYF
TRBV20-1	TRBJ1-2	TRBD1	CSAKVRDRSISNYGYTF
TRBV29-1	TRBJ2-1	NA	CSVEDPGRGEQFF
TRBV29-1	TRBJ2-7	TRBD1	CSVNRGDAYEQYF
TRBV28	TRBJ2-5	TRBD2	CASSPKGLAGTETQYF
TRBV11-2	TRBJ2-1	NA	CASSLHRVPNDEQFF
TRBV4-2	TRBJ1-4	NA	CASSQDAVKLFF
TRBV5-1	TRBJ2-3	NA	CASSLAWLGVGTDTQYF
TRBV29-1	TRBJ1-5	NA	CSVTYRVGQPQHF
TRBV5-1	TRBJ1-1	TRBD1	CASSLQGAGFNTEAFF
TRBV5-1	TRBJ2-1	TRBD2	CASSTLGLAGDPRGVYNEQFF
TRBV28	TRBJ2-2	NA	CAAGTWSTGELFF
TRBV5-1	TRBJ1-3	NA	CASSTNVATSGNTIYF